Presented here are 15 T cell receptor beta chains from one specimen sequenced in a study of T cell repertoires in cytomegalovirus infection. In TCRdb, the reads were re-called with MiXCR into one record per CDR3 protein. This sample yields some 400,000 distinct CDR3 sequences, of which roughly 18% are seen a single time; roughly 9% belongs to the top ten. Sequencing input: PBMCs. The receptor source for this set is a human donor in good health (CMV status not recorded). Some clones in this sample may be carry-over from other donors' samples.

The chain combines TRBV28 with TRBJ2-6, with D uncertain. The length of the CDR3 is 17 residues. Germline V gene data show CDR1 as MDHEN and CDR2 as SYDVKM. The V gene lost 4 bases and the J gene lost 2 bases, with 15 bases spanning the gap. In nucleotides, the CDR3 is TGTGCCAGCAGTTCCGCAGGTGCCATACCTGGGGCCAACGTCCTGACTTTC. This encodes CASSSAGAIPGANVLTF.

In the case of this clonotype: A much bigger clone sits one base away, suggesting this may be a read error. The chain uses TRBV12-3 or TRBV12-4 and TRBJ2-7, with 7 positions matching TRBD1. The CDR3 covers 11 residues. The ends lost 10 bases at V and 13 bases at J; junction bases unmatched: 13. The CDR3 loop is CANSRTGQLYF. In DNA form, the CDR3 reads TGTGCCAACAGCCGAACGGGACAGCTCTACTTC.

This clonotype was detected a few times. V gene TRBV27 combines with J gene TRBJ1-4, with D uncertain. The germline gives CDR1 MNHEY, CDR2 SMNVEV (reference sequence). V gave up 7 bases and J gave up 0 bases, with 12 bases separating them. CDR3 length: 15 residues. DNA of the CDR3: TGTGCCAGCACGAAGGGAGGAGCAACTAATGAAAAACTGTTTTTT. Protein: CASTKGGATNEKLFF.

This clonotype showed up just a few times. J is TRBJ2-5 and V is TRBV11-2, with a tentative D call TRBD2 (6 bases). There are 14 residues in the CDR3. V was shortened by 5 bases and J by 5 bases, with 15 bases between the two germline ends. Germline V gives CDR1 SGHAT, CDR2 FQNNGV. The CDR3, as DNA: TGTGCCAGCAGCAGCTTAATGGGGGGTGAGACCCAGTACTTC. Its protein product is CASSSLMGGETQYF.

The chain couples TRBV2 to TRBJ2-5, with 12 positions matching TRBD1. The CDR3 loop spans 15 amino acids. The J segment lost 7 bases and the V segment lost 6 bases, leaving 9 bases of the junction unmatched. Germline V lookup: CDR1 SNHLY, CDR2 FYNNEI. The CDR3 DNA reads TGTGCCAGCAGCGACCTGGGACAGGGGGCAGTGACCCAGTACTTC. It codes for CASSDLGQGAVTQYF.

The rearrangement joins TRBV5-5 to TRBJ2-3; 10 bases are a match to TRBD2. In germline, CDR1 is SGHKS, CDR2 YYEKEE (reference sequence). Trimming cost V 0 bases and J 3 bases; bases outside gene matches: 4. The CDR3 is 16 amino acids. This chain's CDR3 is CASSLGSGGTTDTQYF. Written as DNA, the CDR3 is TGTGCCAGCAGCTTGGGTAGCGGGGGGACTACAGATACGCAGTATTTT.

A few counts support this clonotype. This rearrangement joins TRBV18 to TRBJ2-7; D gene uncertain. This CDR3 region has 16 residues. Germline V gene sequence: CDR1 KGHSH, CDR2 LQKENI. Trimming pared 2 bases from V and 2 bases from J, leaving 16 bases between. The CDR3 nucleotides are TGTGCCAGCTCACCATACATTGGTAGGGAAACCTACGAGCAGTACTTC. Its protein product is CASSPYIGRETYEQYF.

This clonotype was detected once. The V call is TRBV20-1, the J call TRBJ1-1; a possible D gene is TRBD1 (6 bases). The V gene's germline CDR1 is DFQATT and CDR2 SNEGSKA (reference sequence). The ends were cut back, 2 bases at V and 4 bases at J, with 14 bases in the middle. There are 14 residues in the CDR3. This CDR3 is CSARWAGAGTEAFF. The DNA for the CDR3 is TGCAGTGCTAGATGGGCAGGGGCGGGCACTGAAGCTTTCTTT.

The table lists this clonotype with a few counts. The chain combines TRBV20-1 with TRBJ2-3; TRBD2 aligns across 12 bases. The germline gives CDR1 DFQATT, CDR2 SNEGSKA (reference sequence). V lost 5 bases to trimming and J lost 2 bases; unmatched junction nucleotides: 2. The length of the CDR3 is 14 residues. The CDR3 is CSAASGGATDTQYF. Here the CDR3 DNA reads TGCAGTGCTGCTAGCGGGGGGGCCACAGATACGCAGTATTTT.

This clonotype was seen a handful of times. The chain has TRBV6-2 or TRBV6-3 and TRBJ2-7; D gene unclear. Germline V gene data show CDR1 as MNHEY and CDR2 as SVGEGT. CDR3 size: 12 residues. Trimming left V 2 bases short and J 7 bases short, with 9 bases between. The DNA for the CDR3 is TGTGCCAGCAGTTACACCTACGGGGAGCAGTACTTC. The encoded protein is CASSYTYGEQYF.

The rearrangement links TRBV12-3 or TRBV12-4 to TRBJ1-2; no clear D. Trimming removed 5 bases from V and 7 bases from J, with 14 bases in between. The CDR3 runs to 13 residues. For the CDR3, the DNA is TGTGCCAGCAGTGAGTCATCGATCGCTGGCTACACCTTC. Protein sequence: CASSESSIAGYTF.

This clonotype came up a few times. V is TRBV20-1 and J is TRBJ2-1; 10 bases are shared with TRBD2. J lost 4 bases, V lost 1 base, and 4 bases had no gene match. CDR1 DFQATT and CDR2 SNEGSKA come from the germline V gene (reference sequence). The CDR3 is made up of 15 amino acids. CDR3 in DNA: TGCAGTGCTAGAGGGCTAGCGGGAGTATACAATGAGCAGTTCTTC. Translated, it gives CSARGLAGVYNEQFF.

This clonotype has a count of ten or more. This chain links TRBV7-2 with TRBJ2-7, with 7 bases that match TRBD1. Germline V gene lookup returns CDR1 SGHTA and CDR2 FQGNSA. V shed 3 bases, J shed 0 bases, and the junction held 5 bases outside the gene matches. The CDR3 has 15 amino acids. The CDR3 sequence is CASSFGTVSSYEQYF. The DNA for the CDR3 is TGTGCCAGCAGCTTCGGGACAGTAAGCTCCTACGAGCAGTACTTC.

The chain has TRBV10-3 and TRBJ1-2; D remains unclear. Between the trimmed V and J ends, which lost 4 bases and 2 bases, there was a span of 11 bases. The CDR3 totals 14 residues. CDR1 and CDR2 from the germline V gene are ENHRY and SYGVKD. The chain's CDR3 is CAISAAPENYGYTF. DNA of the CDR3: TGTGCCATCAGTGCGGCGCCGGAGAACTATGGCTACACCTTC.

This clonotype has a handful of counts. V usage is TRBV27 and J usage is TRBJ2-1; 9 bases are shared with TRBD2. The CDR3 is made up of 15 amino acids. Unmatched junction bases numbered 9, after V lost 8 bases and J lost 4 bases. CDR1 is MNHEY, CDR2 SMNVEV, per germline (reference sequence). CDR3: CASGPMAGGYNEQFF. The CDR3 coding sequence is TGTGCCAGCGGCCCCATGGCGGGAGGGTACAATGAGCAGTTCTTC.